The text below deals with one TCR beta chain. These data belong to a study of cytomegalovirus exposure and HLA in healthy donors. Study background: A previous analysis identified 95 million to 130 million unique TCR beta sequences derived from around 200 million T cells. Some 85 million unique TCRs, all from HLA-typed donors, were included in an early release of the data.

In the PCR, 60 Vbeta and 13 Jbeta primers were used. Some clones are missing from TCRdb's copy, which holds only in-frame ones; the method was immunoSEQ multiplex PCR. There are 130,000 to 150,000 clones in the sample; approximately 80% occur only once, and just over 5% lies in the top ten. This CDR3 is 19 amino acids long. J is TRBJ2-3 and V is TRBV12-2; the table's D gene call, TRBD1, was not cross checked with the DNA. TRBV12-2 is designated a pseudogene. This TCR was sampled from a male donor in good health and CMV-seronegative. Input material: PBMCs. The CDR3 here is CASRLAWYQQGPLVGTQYF. The CDR3, as DNA: TGTGCAAGTCGCCTAGCCTGGTACCAACAGGGCCCCCTAGTTGGTACGCAGTATTTT.